This T cell receptor (beta chain) derives from a study of Graves' ophthalmopathy and Graves' hyperthyroidism. RNA transcripts were the source from which TCR beta CDR3 regions were amplified. Amplification began with first-round RT-PCR using HTBI primers, then second-round multiplex PCR was performed. Via MiXCR, TCRdb re-called the multiplex PCR reads, giving one row per CDR3 protein. In the table there are 900,000 to 1,200,000 distinct CDR3 sequences, 35% to 45% of which are singletons. CDR1 DFQATT and CDR2 SNEGSKA come from the germline V gene (reference sequence). The CDR3 is 13 amino acids. Regarding this clonotype: A much more abundant neighbour one base away suggests this may be a read error.

The chain couples TRBV20-1 to TRBJ2-7; either TRBD1 or TRBD2 may fit D (7 bases each). Sequences were obtained from peripheral blood or thyroid tissue (not recorded which). The TCR comes from an adult man with Graves' hyperthyroidism. This CDR3 reads CSARGGGRYDQYF. DNA of the CDR3: TGCAGTGCTAGGGGAGGGGGCAGATACGATCAGTACTTC.